These 18 T cell receptor beta chains share one sample of origin, sequenced in a study of blood T cells in healthy people across ages. Primers used in a second PCR of about 7 to 12 cycles were a sample-barcoded 5' primer and a J-beta primer mix. Each CDR3 protein is one row after TCRdb ran MiXCR on the 5' RACE reads. This table has some 1.5 million distinct CDR3 sequences, less than 45% appearing once. Sequences were obtained from blood. The receptors were sampled from a woman aged 18-29 years in good health.

This clonotype was seen just once. The V call is TRBV24-1, the J call TRBJ2-3; 10 bases are shared with TRBD1. In germline, CDR1 is KGHDR, CDR2 SFDVKD. The CDR3 totals 13 residues. The junction had 5 bases not matched to a gene; V was cut back by 9 bases and J by 6 bases. CDR3 DNA sequence: TGTGCCACCCGCGGGACAGGGGCGGATACGCAGTATTTT. Translating it yields CATRGTGADTQYF.

The CDR3 here is CSASLAGISYEQYF. CDR3 nucleotide sequence: TGCAGTGCTAGCCTAGCGGGCATTTCCTACGAGCAGTACTTC. The gene calls are TRBV20-1 and TRBJ2-7, with 8 bases aligning to TRBD2. This CDR3 has 14 residues. The germline CDR1 and CDR2 sequences are DFQATT and SNEGSKA (reference sequence). The junction had 5 bases not matched to a gene; V was cut back by 3 bases and J by 1 base.

This sequence joins TRBV9 and TRBJ2-3; D may correspond to TRBD1 or TRBD2 (6 bases each). This CDR3 spans 13 amino acids. Between the trimmed V and J ends, which lost 3 bases and 7 bases, there was a span of 12 bases. Germline V lookup: CDR1 SGDLS, CDR2 YYNGEE. The CDR3 region is CASSEGGDYTQYF. The CDR3 coding sequence is TGTGCCAGCAGCGAGGGGGGTGACTATACGCAGTATTTT.

J is TRBJ2-3 and V is TRBV7-2; TRBD2 agrees at 9 bases. V was pared by 2 bases and J by 6 bases, with 12 bases of the junction left unmatched. This CDR3 is 17 amino acids long. The germline V gene encodes CDR1 SGHTA and CDR2 FQGNSA. The CDR3: CASSLMFSRGGLDTQYF. The CDR3 nucleotides are TGTGCCAGCAGCTTAATGTTTTCGCGGGGGGGCTTGGATACGCAGTATTTT.

In its sample, this clonotype was seen a few times. The chain has TRBV7-9 and TRBJ2-7; 7 bases are a match to TRBD2. The CDR3 is 15 residues long. The germline CDR1 and CDR2 sequences are SEHNR and FQNEAQ (reference sequence). V shed 1 base, J shed 2 bases, and the junction held 5 bases outside the gene matches. The CDR3 DNA reads TGTGCCAGCAGCTTAGATACTAGCGAAACCTACGAGCAGTACTTC. Translation: CASSLDTSETYEQYF.

In this sample, this clonotype turned up a few times. This chain joins TRBV6-2 or TRBV6-3 and TRBJ2-5; D is undetermined. Germline lookup yields CDR1 MNHEY and CDR2 SVGEGT. Trimming pared 0 bases from V and 5 bases from J, leaving 4 bases between. The CDR3 covers 12 residues. CDR3 region: CASSYSWETQYF. DNA for the CDR3: TGTGCCAGCAGTTACTCGTGGGAGACCCAGTACTTC.

V usage is TRBV5-1 and J usage is TRBJ1-1, with D possibly matching TRBD1 (6 bases). Germline V gives CDR1 SGHRS, CDR2 YFSETQ. This CDR3 is built from 16 residues. The V end was cut by 2 bases, the J end by 1 base, with 15 bases between. For the CDR3, the DNA is TGCGCCAGCAGCTTCTACGCCAGGGGTTCGAACACTGAAGCTTTCTTT. Encoded protein: CASSFYARGSNTEAFF.

The gene calls are TRBV6-5 and TRBJ2-7; perhaps TRBD2 as D (6 bases). Germline CDR1 and CDR2: MNHEY and SVGAGI. This CDR3 has 14 residues. V lost 0 bases to trimming and J lost 3 bases, with 9 bases between them. The CDR3 reads CASSYSYGGYEQYF. CDR3 DNA: TGTGCCAGCAGTTACTCGTACGGGGGCTACGAGCAGTACTTC.

This clonotype occurred a few times. The V gene is TRBV12-3 or TRBV12-4, the J gene TRBJ2-7, with TRBD2 as a possible D gene (6 bases). Trimming took 3 bases from V and 0 from J, leaving 12 bases between them. This CDR3 has 15 amino acids. Here the CDR3 reads CASSFPRESSYEQYF. The CDR3 DNA is TGTGCCAGCAGTTTCCCCCGGGAGAGCTCCTACGAGCAGTACTTC.

The chain recombines TRBV29-1 with TRBJ2-5; the match to TRBD1 covers 8 bases. CDR3 length equals 14 residues. Per the germline V gene, CDR1 is SQVTM and CDR2 is ANQGSEA. The V and J ends lost 3 bases and 4 bases, in that order; junction bases with no gene match: 7. CDR3 loop: CSVDTGGWLETQYF. CDR3 bases: TGCAGCGTTGATACAGGGGGTTGGTTAGAGACCCAGTACTTC.

This clonotype appeared a few times. The J gene is TRBJ2-7, the V gene TRBV3-1; 7 bases are shared with TRBD1. The germline CDR1 and CDR2 sequences are LGHDT and YNNKEL (reference sequence). The junction had 2 bases not matched to a gene; V was cut back by 3 bases and J by 0 bases. The CDR3 runs 14 residues. CDR3 amino acids: CASSQGQNSYEQYF. The CDR3 bases are TGTGCCAGCAGCCAGGGACAGAACTCCTACGAGCAGTACTTC.

The rearrangement joins TRBV20-1 to TRBJ2-1, with a weak D call TRBD2 (5 bases). This CDR3 region has 12 residues. Trimming stripped 7 bases from V and 2 bases from J, with 9 bases between. From germline, CDR1 is DFQATT and CDR2 SNEGSKA (reference sequence). CDR3 sequence reads: CSVSLAYNEQFF. CDR3 nucleotide sequence: TGCAGTGTCTCACTAGCCTACAATGAGCAGTTCTTC.

The sample holds a few counts of this clonotype. The J gene is TRBJ2-7, the V gene TRBV12-3 or TRBV12-4; 8 bases match TRBD2. The CDR3 runs to 15 residues. V lost 5 bases and J lost 6; bases outside the gene matches: 12. CDR3 amino acids: CASSREGSGSFEQYF. For the CDR3, the DNA is TGTGCCAGCAGTAGGGAGGGGAGCGGGAGTTTCGAGCAGTACTTC.

This clonotype was detected only once. A much more abundant neighbour one base away suggests this may be a read error. The V and J genes are TRBV29-1 and TRBJ2-7, with TRBD2 identical over 11 bases. V lost 1 base to trimming and J lost 7 bases; unmatched junction nucleotides: 15. The germline gives CDR1 SQVTM, CDR2 ANQGSEA. The CDR3 is 17 amino acids. CDR3: CSVEGRPSGRSYNEQYF. The CDR3 DNA sequence: TGCAGCGTTGAAGGTAGGCCTAGCGGGAGGTCCTACAATGAGCAGTACTTC.

This sequence joins TRBV9 and TRBJ2-1; either TRBD1 or TRBD2 may supply D (7 bases each). There are 16 residues in the CDR3. The V end lost 4 bases, the J end lost 7 bases, and 21 bases lay between the germline ends. Germline CDR1 SGDLS, CDR2 YYNGEE. The CDR3 DNA is TGTGCCAGCAGCCCTCAGGGGAGGGGGCTAGAAAATGAGCAGTTCTTC. Protein product: CASSPQGRGLENEQFF.

This clonotype showed up just a few times. The chain recombines TRBV2 with TRBJ1-2; D remains ambiguous. Looked up from germline, CDR1 is SNHLY and CDR2 is FYNNEI. There are 14 residues in the CDR3. V was shortened by 2 bases and J by 1 base, with 8 bases between the two germline ends. Here the CDR3 DNA reads TGTGCCAGCAGTGAACTGGACCGTAACTATGGCTACACCTTC. This codes for CASSELDRNYGYTF.

The rearrangement joins TRBV20-1 to TRBJ2-7; D gene ambiguous. The CDR3 runs 12 residues. Looked up from germline, CDR1 is DFQATT and CDR2 is SNEGSKA (reference sequence). Trimming shortened V by 1 base and J by 2 bases, and 6 bases separated the two germline ends. The CDR3 bases are TGCAGTGCTAGAGCTTGGGCCTACGAGCAGTACTTC. This encodes CSARAWAYEQYF.

This chain joins TRBV12-3 or TRBV12-4 and TRBJ1-2; 7 nucleotides align to TRBD1. J lost 2 bases, V lost 7 bases, and 16 bases had no gene match. CDR3 size: 17 residues. This CDR3 reads CASTRSPRTGSNYGYTF. The CDR3 region has the DNA TGTGCCAGCACCCGCAGCCCCCGGACAGGCTCGAACTATGGCTACACCTTC.